This TCR beta chain was captured in a study of blood T cell repertoires in COVID-19. Study-wide context: Some COVID-19 samples were acute and others convalescent; all came from the United States, Italy and Spain. T cells, B-cell-depleted T cells, or PBMCs supplied cDNA or gDNA.

Source study methods: Amplification from reference gene primers served as the basis for estimated nucleated cell counts. Sequencing was performed with immunoSEQ multiplex PCR; in TCRdb, only in-frame clones are kept and a portion is missing. V and J calls and clone size follow that table, whereas D and trimming were derived from the DNA. The profile covers fewer than 120,000 clones, with roughly 87% appearing a single time and around 4.8% taken by the ten largest. CDR1 is MDHEN and CDR2 is SYDVKM in the germline V gene. After removal of 7 bases from V and 2 bases from J, the junction contained 6 bases not matched to a gene. There are 14 residues in the CDR3.

This chain joins TRBV28 and TRBJ2-7; 9 bases are shared with TRBD2. This clonotype originated in a human donor in a cohort sampled during active COVID-19. The sample comprised peripheral blood. This chain's CDR3 is CASKEAGGPYEQYF. The CDR3 DNA sequence: TGTGCCAGCAAAGAAGCGGGAGGCCCCTACGAGCAGTACTTC.